Below are 18 T cell receptor beta chains sequenced from a single sample in a study of cytomegalovirus exposure and HLA in healthy donors. Amplification used 60 Vbeta primers and 13 Jbeta primers. Sequencing used immunoSEQ multiplex PCR; TCRdb keeps in-frame clones, though not all of them. The sample lists approximately 110,000 clones; roughly 70% were seen once. The sample consisted of PBMCs. The receptors shown here come from a man aged 35-49 years in good health and CMV-seropositive.

This clone was counted only a few times. The chain links TRBV6-5 to TRBJ2-7; D unclear. V was cut by 5 bases and J by 2 bases, with 10 bases left in between. The CDR3 is 13 amino acids. Germline-derived CDR1 and CDR2 are MNHEY and SVGAGI. CDR3 DNA sequence: TGTGCCAGCAGTCCTTTCTTAACCTACGAGCAGTACTTC. Amino acid sequence: CASSPFLTYEQYF.

The chain carries TRBV23-1 and TRBJ2-7; 10 bases match TRBD1. TRBV23-1 is labeled an ORF, and its function is uncertain. This CDR3 is built from 18 residues. The V and J ends lost 3 bases and 0 bases, in that order; junction bases with no gene match: 11. CDR3 amino acids: CASSHPDRGTYLSYEQYV. For the CDR3, the DNA is TGCGCCAGCAGTCACCCGGACAGGGGGACCTACCTCTCCTACGAGCAGTACGTC.

This clone has just a few counts. The J gene is TRBJ2-7, the V gene TRBV1; the table gives TRBD2 as D, unverified against the DNA. TRBV1 is annotated as a pseudogene. The CDR3 length is 17 residues. The CDR3 DNA reads as TGCACCAGCAGCCAATTTACTAGCGGGAGGGCCCTCGGCGAGCAGTACGTC. Amino acids: CTSSQFTSGRALGEQYV.

This sequence joins TRBV5-6 and TRBJ2-7; 15 bases match TRBD2. The length of the CDR3 is 16 residues. Per the germline V gene, CDR1 is SGHDT and CDR2 is YYEEEE. V shed 2 bases and J 3 bases; nucleotides not matched to a gene: 3. The CDR3 sequence: CASSFGLAGGGYEQYF. DNA of the CDR3: TGTGCCAGCAGCTTCGGACTAGCGGGAGGGGGCTACGAGCAGTACTTC.

The V gene is TRBV9, the J gene TRBJ2-1; TRBD2 matches 8 bases. The trim removed 1 base at V and 5 bases at J, leaving 5 bases unmatched. This CDR3 region has 15 residues. In germline, CDR1 is SGDLS, CDR2 YYNGEE. The CDR3 nucleotides are TGTGCCAGCAGCGTACAGGCGGGAGGACACAATGAGCAGTTCTTC. As protein: CASSVQAGGHNEQFF.

The V call is TRBV27, the J call TRBJ2-7; D may be TRBD2 (6 bases). The CDR3 consists of 14 residues. The V and J ends lost 4 bases and 0 bases respectively, with 10 bases between them. The germline V gene has CDR1 MNHEY and CDR2 SMNVEV (reference sequence). The CDR3, as DNA: TGTGCCAGCAGTTCCCTGCGGGACTCCTACGAGCAGTACTTC. It yields the protein CASSSLRDSYEQYF.

The rearrangement uses TRBV2 and TRBJ1-1; D unclear. V was cut by 4 bases and J by 0 bases, with 9 bases left in between. This CDR3 has 14 residues. Germline-derived CDR1 and CDR2 are SNHLY and FYNNEI. CDR3 DNA sequence: TGTGCCAGCAGTGGTGGGGAGCTGAACACTGAAGCTTTCTTT. This gives the protein CASSGGELNTEAFF.

The chain is built from TRBV6-5 and TRBJ2-3; D possibly corresponds to TRBD1 (6 bases). Germline V gives CDR1 MNHEY, CDR2 SVGAGI. The V and J ends lost 4 bases and 4 bases respectively, with 18 bases between them. The CDR3 is 16 residues long. CDR3: CASSLVGDTEPDTQYF. In DNA, the CDR3 is TGTGCCAGCAGTTTGGTAGGGGACACCGAGCCAGATACGCAGTATTTT.

This clone appeared once. The CDR3 bases are TGTGCCAGCAGCTTAGCGGCAGGGCTCTACGAGCAGTACTTC. Translated, it gives CASSLAAGLYEQYF. V is TRBV7-2 and J is TRBJ2-7; D may be TRBD1 (5 bases). V was trimmed by 0 bases and J by 3 bases, leaving 9 bases between them. The CDR3 has 14 amino acids. CDR1 is SGHTA and CDR2 is FQGNSA in the germline V gene.

V is TRBV7-2 and J is TRBJ1-2; 7 bases line up with TRBD1. Germline V gives CDR1 SGHTA, CDR2 FQGNSA. The CDR3 loop spans 14 amino acids. The V and J ends lost 1 base and 5 bases, in that order; junction bases with no gene match: 4. The CDR3 is CASSLGAGQYGYTF. CDR3 coding DNA: TGTGCCAGCAGCTTAGGGGCGGGACAGTATGGCTACACCTTC.

The rearrangement joins TRBV6-1 to TRBJ2-2, with a tentative D call TRBD2 (5 bases). This CDR3 is built from 16 residues. Looked up from germline, CDR1 is MNHNS and CDR2 is SASEGT. Trimming shortened V by 3 bases and J by 1 base, and 12 bases separated the two germline ends. The CDR3 reads CASSDPPTMNTGELFF. Here the CDR3 DNA reads TGTGCCAGCAGTGACCCCCCGACTATGAACACCGGGGAGCTGTTTTTT.

The chain's CDR3 is CASSANGLGAPKETQYF. The CDR3 DNA sequence: TGTGCCAGCAGCGCTAATGGTCTAGGGGCCCCGAAAGAGACCCAGTACTTC. The chain recombines TRBV11-2 with TRBJ2-5, with TRBD1 as a possible D gene (5 bases). The CDR3 covers 17 residues. Germline V gene data show CDR1 as SGHAT and CDR2 as FQNNGV. V gave up 5 bases and J gave up 3 bases, with 22 bases separating them.

The chain uses TRBV7-2 and TRBJ2-5, with 7 positions matching TRBD2. J lost 5 bases, V lost 5 bases, and 5 bases had no gene match. The CDR3 spans 13 residues. Germline V gene sequence: CDR1 SGHTA, CDR2 FQGNSA. The CDR3 here is CASSRTSLETQYF. In DNA, the CDR3 is TGTGCCAGCAGCCGGACTAGTTTGGAGACCCAGTACTTC.

In this sample, this clone turned up a few times. V is TRBV27 and J is TRBJ1-1; D remains unclear. Between the trimmed V and J ends, which lost 3 bases and 2 bases, there was a span of 10 bases. CDR1 MNHEY and CDR2 SMNVEV come from the germline V gene (reference sequence). This CDR3 region has 14 residues. CDR3 DNA: TGTGCCAGCAGTTTGCCCGGGTCCAACACTGAAGCTTTCTTT. As protein: CASSLPGSNTEAFF.

The chain is built from TRBV9 and TRBJ2-1, with D tentatively TRBD1 (6 bases). The CDR3 sequence is 16 residues long. Trimming removed 0 bases at V and 7 bases at J, with 17 bases between. Germline-derived CDR1 and CDR2 are SGDLS and YYNGEE. The CDR3 DNA reads as TGTGCCAGCAGCGTAGAAGGGGGATTGTTACAGAATGAGCAGTTCTTC. It translates to CASSVEGGLLQNEQFF.

The CDR3 coding sequence is TGTGCCAGCAGCCCTCCGGAGACCCAGTACTTC. It encodes CASSPPETQYF. The J gene is TRBJ2-5, the V gene TRBV7-8; D gene ambiguous. Germline V gives CDR1 SGHVS, CDR2 FQNEAQ. Trimming took 5 bases from V and 5 from J, leaving 6 bases between them. The CDR3 extends over 11 amino acids.

This sequence joins TRBV11-1 and TRBJ2-7, with D maybe TRBD1 (5 bases). CDR3 length equals 12 residues. Trimming cost V 6 bases and J 3 bases, with 9 bases left between them. The germline CDR1 and CDR2 sequences are SGHAT and FQDESV (reference sequence). DNA for the CDR3: TGTGCCAGCAGTAGGCAGGGCTACGAGCAGTACTTC. The encoded protein is CASSRQGYEQYF.

The CDR3 region is CASSVSGASTDTQYF. Written as DNA, the CDR3 is TGTGCCAGCAGTGTTAGCGGGGCCAGCACAGATACGCAGTATTTT. The chain has TRBV6-4 and TRBJ2-3, with 8 bases fitting TRBD2. This CDR3 contains 15 residues. Germline loops: CDR1 MRHNA, CDR2 SNTAGT. J lost 0 bases, V lost 4 bases, and 3 bases had no gene match.